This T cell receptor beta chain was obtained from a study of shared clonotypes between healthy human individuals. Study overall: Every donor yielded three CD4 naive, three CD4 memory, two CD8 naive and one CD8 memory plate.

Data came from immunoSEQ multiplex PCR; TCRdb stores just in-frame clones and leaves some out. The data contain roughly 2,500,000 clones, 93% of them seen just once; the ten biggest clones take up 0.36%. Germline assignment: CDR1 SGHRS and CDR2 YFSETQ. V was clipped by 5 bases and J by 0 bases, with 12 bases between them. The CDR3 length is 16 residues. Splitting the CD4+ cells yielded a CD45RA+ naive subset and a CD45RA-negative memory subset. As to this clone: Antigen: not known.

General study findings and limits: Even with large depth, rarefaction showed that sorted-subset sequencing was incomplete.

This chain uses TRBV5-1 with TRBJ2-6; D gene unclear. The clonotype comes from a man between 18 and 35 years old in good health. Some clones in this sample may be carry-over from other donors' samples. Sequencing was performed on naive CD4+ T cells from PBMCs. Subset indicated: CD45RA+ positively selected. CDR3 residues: CASSYSWGSGANVLTF. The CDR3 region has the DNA TGCGCCAGCAGTTATTCCTGGGGCTCTGGGGCCAACGTCCTGACTTTC.